This TCR beta chain is drawn from a study of T cell responses to AZD1222 COVID-19 vaccine. Study-level results: Donors skewed white British and female; clonal diversity was possibly underestimated. An increase in Spike-specific TCR breadth and depth was observed after two AZD1222 doses. Targeting of unmutated variant regions was reportedly seen in nearly half of spike-specific TCRs.

The germline V gene has CDR1 SEHNR and CDR2 FQNEAQ (reference sequence). Trimming cost V 7 bases and J 5 bases; bases outside gene matches: 7. The CDR3 runs to 13 residues. For this clone: Its matching antigen is unknown.

Clones were read by immunoSEQ multiplex PCR, and TCRdb kept only the in-frame ones, dropping some. The data contain 100,000 to 120,000 clones, approximately 89% of them singletons. It was second doses at about 4 or about 12 weeks that were pooled. The source is an adult who received the AZD1222 COVID-19 vaccine. This chain uses TRBV7-9 with TRBJ2-5; TRBD2 matches 7 bases. The sequenced sample was peripheral blood, obtained 28 days after the second AZD1222 dose. As DNA, the CDR3 is TGTGCCAGCATCCCCGGGGGAGGGGAGACCCAGTACTTC. This codes for CASIPGGGETQYF.